These T cell receptor beta chains were read from a single sample in a study of T-cell reconstitution after alpha-beta-depleted transplantation in children. TCRdb independently ran MiXCR on the PCR reads; one entry per CDR3 protein. The sample consists of about 47,000 distinct CDR3 sequences, around half of them appearing once. Sequences were derived from peripheral blood, sampled before TCRalphabeta/CD19-depleted stem cell transplant. These receptors originate from a boy in the first two years of life with SCID, due to receive a stem cell transplant. Both conserved end residues are part of each CDR3. D genes are given only for firm matches. Some rows have no size entry. The others give once, few or many, or a class for an expanded clone.

d_call j_call clone_size v_call cdr3_aa cdr3_nt
NA TRBJ2-3 NA TRBV5-4 CASSFPGAADTQYF TGTGCCAGCAGCTTTCCGGGGGCCGCGGATACGCAGTATTTT
TRBD1 TRBJ1-1 medium-sized TRBV6-5 CASSGTGREAFF TGTGCCAGCAGCGGGACAGGGAGGGAAGCTTTCTTT
TRBD1 TRBJ1-2 few TRBV5-6 CASSPGGINYGYTF TGTGCCAGCAGCCCAGGGGGCATTAACTATGGCTACACCTTC
NA TRBJ1-1 NA TRBV5-1 CASSLSGGGNTEAFF TGCGCCAGCAGCTTATCCGGGGGCGGGAACACTGAAGCTTTCTTT
NA TRBJ1-3 few TRBV4-3 CASSHPIGNTIYF TGCGCCAGCAGCCACCCGATCGGAAACACCATATATTTT
TRBD1 TRBJ2-2 NA TRBV15 CAATGTANTGELFF TGTGCCGCCACCGGGACAGCGAACACCGGGGAGCTGTTTTTT
NA TRBJ1-1 NA TRBV4-2 CASSQDFGGVNTEAFF TGTGCCAGCAGCCAAGATTTCGGGGGAGTGAACACTGAAGCTTTCTTT
NA TRBJ2-3 few TRBV6-5 CASSYSGADTQYF TGTGCCAGCAGTTACTCAGGGGCAGATACGCAGTATTTT
NA TRBJ2-7 few TRBV10-3 CAIARENSYEQYF TGTGCCATCGCGCGGGAAAACTCCTACGAGCAGTACTTC
TRBD1 TRBJ1-6 few TRBV9 CASSVDRGGSPLHF TGTGCCAGCAGCGTCGACAGGGGTGGTTCACCCCTCCACTTT
TRBD1 TRBJ1-2 NA TRBV5-6 CASSHRTGGAYYGYTF TGTGCCAGCAGCCATAGGACAGGGGGCGCGTACTATGGCTACACCTTC
NA TRBJ2-3 NA TRBV3-1 CASSQGRSTDTQYF TGTGCCAGCAGCCAAGGCAGAAGCACAGATACGCAGTATTTT
TRBD1 TRBJ2-5 NA TRBV9 CASSVRGLYF TGTGCCAGCAGCGTGAGGGGGCTTTATTTC
NA TRBJ2-3 NA TRBV5-1 CASSLAEGRTDTQYF TGCGCCAGCAGCTTGGCTGAGGGAAGAACAGATACGCAGTATTTT
NA TRBJ2-3 NA TRBV6-2/TRBV6-3 CASKGDRHTDTQYF TGTGCCAGCAAGGGAGACAGACACACAGATACGCAGTATTTT
TRBD2 TRBJ2-5 NA TRBV20-1 CSARGGGSETQYF TGCAGTGCTAGAGGGGGAGGGAGCGAGACCCAGTACTTC
TRBD2 TRBJ2-1 few TRBV6-2/TRBV6-3 CASSYSGLAGIYNEQFF TGTGCCAGCAGTTACTCGGGACTAGCGGGAATATACAATGAGCAGTTCTTC
NA TRBJ2-2 medium-sized TRBV7-8 CASSLGQVGGELFF TGTGCCAGCAGCTTAGGACAGGTCGGCGGGGAGCTGTTTTTT
TRBD1 TRBJ2-3 NA TRBV9 CASSRTGGTDTQYF TGTGCCAGCAGTAGGACAGGGGGCACAGATACGCAGTATTTT
NA TRBJ1-5 few TRBV6-5 CASSYSVGPNQPQHF TGTGCCAGCAGTTACTCGGTGGGCCCGAATCAGCCCCAGCATTTT
NA TRBJ2-3 few TRBV4-3 CASSQEKGGGQYF TGCGCCAGCAGCCAAGAGAAGGGGGGTGGGCAGTATTTT
NA TRBJ2-6 NA TRBV5-1 CASSFGGNSGANVLTF TGCGCCAGCAGCTTTGGAGGCAACTCTGGGGCCAACGTCCTGACTTTC
NA TRBJ2-5 NA TRBV5-1 CASSLPGKETQYF TGCGCCAGCAGCTTGCCAGGGAAAGAGACCCAGTACTTC
NA TRBJ2-3 NA TRBV7-2 CASSLFLDDTQYF TGTGCCAGCAGCTTATTCCTAGATGATACGCAGTATTTT
NA TRBJ2-1 NA TRBV5-1 CASSLNSAGEQFF TGCGCCAGCAGCTTAAATAGCGCAGGGGAGCAGTTCTTC
NA TRBJ2-7 few TRBV5-5 CASSLTEQYF TGTGCCAGCAGCTTGACAGAGCAGTACTTC
NA TRBJ1-4 NA TRBV7-2 CASSLEVGLRFF TGTGCCAGCAGCTTAGAGGTTGGGCTACGTTTTTTT
NA TRBJ2-7 NA TRBV7-7 CASSPTTYEQYF TGTGCCAGCAGCCCGACGACCTACGAGCAGTACTTC
NA TRBJ2-1 few TRBV7-2 CASSLAMGSYNEQFF TGTGCCAGCAGCTTAGCGATGGGTTCATACAATGAGCAGTTCTTC
NA TRBJ2-1 NA TRBV7-2 CASSLRNEGWDNEQFF TGTGCCAGCAGCCTACGAAATGAGGGTTGGGACAATGAGCAGTTCTTC
NA TRBJ2-3 NA TRBV5-1 CASSFGVSPPGVDTQYF TGCGCCAGCAGCTTCGGTGTCAGTCCACCCGGGGTGGATACGCAGTATTTT
TRBD1 TRBJ2-1 NA TRBV5-1 CASSSTGGRNEQFF TGCGCCAGCAGCTCGACAGGGGGCAGGAATGAGCAGTTCTTC
NA TRBJ2-3 few TRBV29-1 CSGGGTPGTTGTDTQYF TGCAGCGGCGGGGGTACCCCCGGGACGACAGGGACAGATACGCAGTATTTT
NA TRBJ1-2 NA TRBV27 CASSPHRAALAYGYTF TGTGCCAGCAGCCCCCACAGGGCAGCCCTTGCCTATGGCTACACCTTC
NA TRBJ1-3 NA TRBV19 CASSIPDTIYF TGTGCCAGTAGTATCCCGGACACCATATATTTT
NA TRBJ2-3 NA TRBV6-2/TRBV6-3 CASSSQAEDTQYF TGTGCCAGCAGTTCCCAAGCGGAAGATACGCAGTATTTT
TRBD2 TRBJ2-3 NA TRBV5-1 CASSAGGVSTDTQYF TGCGCCAGCTCCGCCGGGGGGGTTAGCACAGATACGCAGTATTTT
NA TRBJ2-7 NA TRBV11-2 CASSFTREQYF TGTGCCAGCAGCTTTACCCGCGAGCAGTACTTC
NA TRBJ1-2 NA TRBV20-1 CSANLGRVSYGYTF TGCAGTGCGAACCTGGGAAGGGTGAGCTATGGCTACACCTTC
TRBD1 TRBJ1-4 NA TRBV3-1 CASSQDRARLELFF TGTGCCAGCAGCCAGGACAGGGCTCGTCTGGAACTGTTTTTT
NA TRBJ2-7 once TRBV20-1 CSARDLAGPTYEQYF TGCAGTGCTAGAGATTTGGCAGGGCCCACCTACGAGCAGTACTTC
NA TRBJ2-3 few TRBV5-1 CASSDLGEQYF TGCGCCAGCAGCGACCTGGGAGAGCAGTATTTT
NA TRBJ2-5 NA TRBV7-9 CASGSSGETQYF TGTGCCAGCGGTTCTAGTGGGGAGACCCAGTACTTC
TRBD1 TRBJ1-1 NA TRBV10-3 CAISSDRGKAFF TGTGCCATCAGTTCGGACAGGGGGAAAGCTTTCTTT
NA TRBJ2-1 once TRBV12-3/TRBV12-4 CASRTGANSYNEQFF TGTGCCAGCAGAACCGGGGCCAACTCCTACAATGAGCAGTTCTTC
NA TRBJ2-7 NA TRBV9 CASSVGGGNYEQYF TGTGCCAGCAGCGTAGGGGGCGGAAACTACGAGCAGTACTTC
NA TRBJ1-2 NA TRBV6-5 CASSSGWRGYTF TGTGCCAGCAGTTCTGGGTGGCGTGGCTACACCTTC
TRBD2 TRBJ2-1 few TRBV12-3/TRBV12-4 CASSLGLGWGEQFF TGTGCCAGCAGTCTCGGACTAGGGTGGGGTGAGCAGTTCTTC
NA TRBJ1-6 few TRBV9 CASSVATGARNSPLHF TGTGCCAGCAGCGTAGCTACGGGGGCACGGAATTCACCCCTCCACTTT
NA TRBJ2-7 NA TRBV5-1 CASSLGFSYEQYF TGCGCCAGCAGCTTGGGTTTCAGCTACGAGCAGTACTTC